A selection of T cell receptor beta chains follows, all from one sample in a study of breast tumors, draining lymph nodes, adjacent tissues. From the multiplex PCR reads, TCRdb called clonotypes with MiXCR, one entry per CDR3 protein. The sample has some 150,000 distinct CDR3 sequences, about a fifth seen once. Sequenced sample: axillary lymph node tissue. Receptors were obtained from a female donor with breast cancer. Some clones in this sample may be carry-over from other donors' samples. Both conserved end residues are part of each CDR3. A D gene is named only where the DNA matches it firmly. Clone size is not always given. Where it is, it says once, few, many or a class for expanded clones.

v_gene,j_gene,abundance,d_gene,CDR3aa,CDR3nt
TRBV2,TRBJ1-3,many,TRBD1,CASSLTGGNGNTIYF,TGTGCCAGCAGTCTGACAGGGGGCAATGGAAACACCATATATTTT
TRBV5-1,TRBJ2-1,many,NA,CASSPGTRSYNEQFF,TGCGCCAGCAGCCCCGGGACCCGCTCCTACAATGAGCAGTTCTTC
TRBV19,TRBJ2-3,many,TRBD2,CASSPREGADTQYF,TGTGCCAGTAGTCCCCGGGAGGGGGCAGATACGCAGTATTTT
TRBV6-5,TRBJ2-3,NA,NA,CATAKWDTQYF,TGTGCCACAGCCAAGTGGGATACGCAGTATTTT
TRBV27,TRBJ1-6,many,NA,CASSPRGPYNSPLHF,TGTGCCAGCAGTCCCAGGGGACCCTATAATTCACCCCTCCACTTT
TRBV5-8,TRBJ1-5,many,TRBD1,CASSWGQGGNQPQHF,TGTGCCAGCAGCTGGGGACAGGGCGGGAATCAGCCCCAGCATTTT
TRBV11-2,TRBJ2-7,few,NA,CASSLVAGLGEQYF,TGTGCCAGCAGCTTAGTAGCCGGGCTTGGCGAGCAGTACTTC
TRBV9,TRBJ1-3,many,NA,CASSSGEVIRGVTIYF,TGTGCCAGCAGCTCGGGGGAGGTCATACGCGGGGTTACCATATATTTT
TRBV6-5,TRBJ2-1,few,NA,CASSYPSRSSYNEQFF,TGTGCCAGCAGTTACCCGAGCCGGAGCTCCTACAATGAGCAGTTCTTC
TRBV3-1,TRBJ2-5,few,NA,CASSFRQGEKETQYF,TGTGCCAGCAGCTTTCGGCAGGGAGAAAAGGAGACCCAGTACTTC
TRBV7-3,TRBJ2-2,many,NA,CASSLGGSGNTGELFF,TGTGCCAGCAGCCTGGGGGGTAGCGGGAACACCGGGGAGCTGTTTTTT
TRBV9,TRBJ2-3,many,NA,CASSVRGGYPDTQYF,TGTGCCAGCAGCGTAAGGGGGGGGTATCCAGATACGCAGTATTTT
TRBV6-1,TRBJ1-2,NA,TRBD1,CASKTGDGYGYTF,TGTGCCAGCAAAACAGGGGATGGCTATGGCTACACCTTC
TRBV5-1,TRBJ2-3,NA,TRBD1,CASRTRQGSDTQYF,TGCGCCAGCAGAACGAGACAGGGATCAGATACGCAGTATTTT
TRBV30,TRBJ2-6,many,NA,CAWGPGSGANVLTF,TGTGCCTGGGGCCCAGGGTCTGGGGCCAACGTCCTGACTTTC